The 30 T cell receptor beta chains presented below share a single source sample, sequenced in a study of T cells in Graves' hyperthyroidism and ophthalmopathy. What was amplified from RNA transcripts were TCR beta CDR3 regions. During a first-round RT-PCR of the TCR CDR3, the HTBI primer set was used. TCRdb re-called the multiplex PCR reads through MiXCR, storing one row per CDR3 protein. This repertoire shows roughly 570,000 distinct CDR3 sequences, around a sixth found once; its top ten account for under 8%. Sample: blood. Receptors originate from a woman in her twenties or thirties with Graves' hyperthyroidism.

This clonotype was observed a handful of times. This chain connects TRBV9 to TRBJ2-2; 9 bases fit TRBD2. Germline CDR1 and CDR2: SGDLS and YYNGEE. CDR3 length: 15 amino acids. After removal of 3 bases from V and 8 bases from J, the junction contained 8 bases not matched to a gene. Written as DNA, the CDR3 is TGTGCCAGCAGCGCGGGACTAGCCTCACGAGGGGAGCTGTTTTTT. It specifies CASSAGLASRGELFF.

This clonotype has at least ten counts. V gene TRBV30 combines with J gene TRBJ2-7; D remains ambiguous. The CDR3 covers 12 residues. Trimming removed 2 bases from V and 3 bases from J, with 8 bases in between. Germline assignment: CDR1 GTSNPN and CDR2 SVGIG (reference sequence). The CDR3 is CAWSRPNYEQYF. CDR3 nucleotide sequence: TGTGCCTGGAGTAGGCCGAACTACGAGCAGTACTTC.

This clonotype turned up a few times. The chain recombines TRBV20-1 with TRBJ2-7; 7 nucleotides align to TRBD1. This CDR3 is built from 14 residues. Germline V gives CDR1 DFQATT, CDR2 SNEGSKA (reference sequence). Losses at the gene ends were 0 bases for V and 6 bases for J; bases not matched to a gene: 8. The CDR3 spells CSARDGSGGREQYF. The DNA for the CDR3 is TGCAGTGCTAGAGACGGGTCAGGGGGACGCGAGCAGTACTTC.

This rearrangement joins TRBV10-3 to TRBJ2-7; 9 nucleotides line up with TRBD1. Trimming removed 11 bases from V and 4 bases from J; junction bases left unmatched: 9. This CDR3 is built from 13 residues. CDR1 is ENHRY, CDR2 SYGVKD, per germline. The CDR3 DNA reads TGTGCCTTACGCCCGGGACAGGGATACGAGCAGTACTTC. Translating it yields CALRPGQGYEQYF.

In the case of this clonotype: Because it lacks the conserved phenylalanine or tryptophan at the end, this CDR3 is likely a read error. This rearrangement joins TRBV6-6 to TRBJ2-1; D remains unclear. The germline CDR1 and CDR2 sequences are MNHNY and SVGAGI (reference sequence). The CDR3 loop spans 15 amino acids. V lost 0 bases and J lost 4, with 10 bases in between. CDR3 amino acids: CASSYSLDPYNEQFS. Written as DNA, the CDR3 is TGTGCCAGCAGTTACTCCCTAGACCCATACAATGAGCAGTTCTCC.

This clonotype was observed a few times. The V and J genes are TRBV30 and TRBJ2-3, with unresolved D. Germline V gives CDR1 GTSNPN, CDR2 SVGIG (reference sequence). Trimming pared 0 bases from V and 4 bases from J, leaving 8 bases between. The CDR3 extends over 13 amino acids. Written as DNA, the CDR3 is TGTGCCTGGAGTGTACTCGGATCAGATACGCAGTATTTT. Encoded protein: CAWSVLGSDTQYF. The full variable domain, rest sourced from reference TRBV30 and TRBJ2-3, is SQTIHQWPATLVQPVGSPLSLECTVEGTSNPNLYWYRQAAGRGLQLLFYSVGIGQISSEVPQNLSASRPQDRQFILSSKKLLLSDSGFYLCAWSVLGSDTQYFGPGTRLTVL.

The rearrangement uses TRBV19 and TRBJ1-6, with TRBD1 matching 9 bases. The CDR3 covers 15 residues. Per germline, CDR1 LNHDA and CDR2 SQIVND (reference sequence). Losses at the gene ends were 5 bases for V and 6 bases for J; bases not matched to a gene: 5. The CDR3 sequence: CASSYGTGLNSPLHF. The CDR3 DNA is TGTGCCAGTAGTTACGGGACAGGGCTTAATTCACCCCTCCACTTT.

This clonotype was observed many times. This chain connects TRBV27 to TRBJ2-1; D is unresolved. The germline V gene has CDR1 MNHEY and CDR2 SMNVEV (reference sequence). The CDR3 totals 11 residues. Trimming took off 7 bases at V and 8 bases at J, with 9 bases between the two ends. The CDR3 is CASTLRDEQFF. The CDR3 DNA reads TGTGCCAGCACCCTGAGAGATGAGCAGTTCTTC.

Remarks on this clonotype: A read error is possible here, since a much larger clone lies one base away. The chain has TRBV6-2 or TRBV6-3 and TRBJ2-7; 8 bases line up with TRBD1. The J call is in doubt because the DNA end fits TRBJ2-1 better. From germline, CDR1 is MNHEY and CDR2 SVGEGT. CDR3 size: 13 residues. CDR3 nucleotides: TGTGCCAGCAGCCGGACAGGGTTCTACGAGCAGTTCTTC. Amino acids: CASSRTGFYEQFF.

Only a few counts were recorded for this clonotype. The chain couples TRBV7-6 to TRBJ2-7, with TRBD1 matching over 9 bases. J was trimmed by 2 bases and V by 4 bases; bases with no gene match: 6. The germline gives CDR1 SGHVS, CDR2 FNYEAQ. This CDR3 comprises 15 residues. In nucleotides, the CDR3 is TGTGCCAGCAGCTCCGGGACAGGGTTCACCTACGAGCAGTACTTC. This translates into CASSSGTGFTYEQYF.

The sample holds a few counts of this clonotype. V is TRBV20-1 and J is TRBJ2-5; TRBD2 aligns across 12 bases. V was clipped by 5 bases and J by 2 bases; unmatched bases: 6. The CDR3 runs 15 residues. Germline V gene sequence: CDR1 DFQATT, CDR2 SNEGSKA (reference sequence). The CDR3 DNA is TGCAGTGCTCGAATCCTAGCGGGAGGGCAAGAGACCCAGTACTTC. Its protein product is CSARILAGGQETQYF.

The rearrangement joins TRBV20-1 to TRBJ1-1; D is unresolved. The CDR3 is made up of 14 amino acids. V was cut by 3 bases and J by 3 bases, with 14 bases left in between. The V gene's germline CDR1 is DFQATT and CDR2 SNEGSKA (reference sequence). DNA of the CDR3: TGCAGTGCTAGTACCAATGGCCGGGACACTGAAGCTTTCTTT. It yields the protein CSASTNGRDTEAFF.

The V call is TRBV3-1, the J call TRBJ1-2; 12 positions agree with TRBD1. The J segment lost 4 bases and the V segment lost 0 bases, leaving 12 bases of the junction unmatched. Germline values: CDR1 LGHDT, CDR2 YNNKEL (reference sequence). The CDR3 contains 19 residues. This CDR3 reads CASSQDRGQGAIRGYGYTF. CDR3 DNA sequence: TGTGCCAGCAGCCAAGACCGGGGACAGGGGGCCATAAGGGGCTATGGCTACACCTTC.

The table lists this clonotype with many counts. The V call is TRBV28, the J call TRBJ2-7, with TRBD1 matching 7 bases. Germline loops: CDR1 MDHEN, CDR2 SYDVKM. The CDR3 has 16 amino acids. J lost 4 bases, V lost 3 bases, and 12 bases had no gene match. CDR3 bases: TGTGCCAGCAGTTTTCGGGGTGGGGTCAGGGGGTACGAGCAGTACTTC. Its protein is CASSFRGGVRGYEQYF.

The chain links TRBV20-1 to TRBJ2-1; 11 nucleotides line up with TRBD2. The junction had 6 bases not matched to a gene; V was cut back by 6 bases and J by 5 bases. The CDR3 totals 14 residues. Germline lookup yields CDR1 DFQATT and CDR2 SNEGSKA (reference sequence). In DNA, the CDR3 is TGCAGTGCACGAACTAGCGGGAGTGACAATGAGCAGTTCTTC. This sequence encodes CSARTSGSDNEQFF.

This clonotype was observed at least ten times. This chain joins TRBV7-2 and TRBJ2-1; D gene unclear. Deletions cut 2 bases from V and 8 bases from J, with 10 bases between. The CDR3 consists of 13 residues. Germline V gives CDR1 SGHTA, CDR2 FQGNSA. The CDR3 sequence is CASSLNTDDEQFF. The CDR3 nucleotides read TGTGCCAGCAGCTTAAATACCGACGATGAGCAGTTCTTC. The variable domain in full, completed from reference TRBV7-2 and TRBJ2-1, reads GAGVSQSPSNKVTEKGKDVELRCDPISGHTALYWYRQSLGQGLEFLIYFQGNSAPDKSGLPSDRFSAERTGGSVSTLTIQRTQQEDSAVYLCASSLNTDDEQFFGPGTRLTVL.

This clonotype turned up a few times. The chain is built from TRBV30 and TRBJ2-3; D unresolved. This CDR3 has 13 amino acids. V was shortened by 8 bases and J by 5 bases, with 17 bases between the two germline ends. CDR1 and CDR2 from the germline V gene are GTSNPN and SVGIG (reference sequence). Here the CDR3 DNA reads TGTGCCGGTCACCGTCTACTCAGAGATACGCAGTATTTT. Translated, it gives CAGHRLLRDTQYF.

This clonotype appeared many times. The J gene is TRBJ2-1, the V gene TRBV7-9, with TRBD2 matching over 14 bases. V lost 1 base, J lost 9 bases, and 5 bases stayed unmatched. The CDR3 is 16 amino acids. CDR1 is SEHNR, CDR2 FQNEAQ, per germline (reference sequence). Written as DNA, the CDR3 is TGTGCCAGCAGCTTAGGGACTAGCGGGAGGAATGGTGAGCAGTTCTTC. Translated, it gives CASSLGTSGRNGEQFF.

For this clonotype: Relative to the germline gene, one junction end is altered; a read error may explain this. The chain has TRBV6-5 and TRBJ2-1; tentative D call: TRBD1 (6 bases). The CDR3 runs 16 residues. Germline CDR1 MNHEY, CDR2 SVGAGI. The CDR3 reads CASSDSQGGTYNEQFF. CDR3 in DNA: TGTGCCAGCAGTGACTCCCAAGGGGGAACCTACAATGAGCAGTTCTTC.

There are many counts of this clonotype. V usage is TRBV11-2 and J usage is TRBJ2-1; D remains unclear. CDR1 is SGHAT, CDR2 FQNNGV, per germline. Trimming removed 5 bases at V and 1 base at J, with 12 bases between. The CDR3 runs 15 residues. The CDR3 reads CASSLDVGSYNEQFF. The CDR3 DNA follows: TGTGCCAGCAGCCTTGACGTCGGATCCTACAATGAGCAGTTCTTC.

The chain is built from TRBV6-1 and TRBJ1-6, with 7 bases that match TRBD1. CDR3 length: 16 residues. The germline gives CDR1 MNHNS, CDR2 SASEGT. V dropped 5 bases and J dropped 9; count of bases not matched to a gene: 13. This CDR3 reads CASSRRTGLGASPLHF. Written as DNA, the CDR3 is TGTGCCAGCAGTAGGCGGACAGGCCTCGGCGCTTCACCCCTCCACTTT.

The genes are TRBV18 and TRBJ2-3, with 12 bases identical to TRBD2. V gave up 3 bases and J gave up 2 bases; unmatched junction bases: 9. Looked up from germline, CDR1 is KGHSH and CDR2 is LQKENI. There are 18 residues in the CDR3. CDR3 loop: CASSPNVRTSGITDTQYF. For the CDR3, the DNA is TGTGCCAGCTCACCCAACGTCAGGACTAGCGGGATCACAGATACGCAGTATTTT.

The sample holds many counts of this clonotype. The V and J genes are TRBV6-2 or TRBV6-3 and TRBJ1-5, with a possible D match to TRBD1 (5 bases). The CDR3 consists of 14 residues. With 6 bases removed from V and 2 bases from J, the gap between germline ends came to 11 bases. Germline CDR1 MNHEY, CDR2 SVGEGT. The CDR3: CASRPDSGNQPQHF. As DNA, the CDR3 is TGTGCCAGCAGGCCCGACAGCGGCAATCAGCCCCAGCATTTT.

This clonotype occurred many times. The chain recombines TRBV28 with TRBJ2-5; TRBD2 matches at 9 bases. Germline V lookup: CDR1 MDHEN, CDR2 SYDVKM. The CDR3 runs 20 residues. J was trimmed by 5 bases and V by 5 bases; bases with no gene match: 24. CDR3 bases: TGTGCCAGCAGTCCATATACGGTCACCGGGACTAGCTACTTCGAGGAGACCCAGTACTTC. This sequence encodes CASSPYTVTGTSYFEETQYF.

This clonotype was seen at least ten times. J is TRBJ1-1 and V is TRBV7-2; TRBD1 agrees at 7 bases. The V segment lost 6 bases and the J segment 1 base; nucleotides outside the gene matches: 11. In germline, CDR1 is SGHTA, CDR2 FQGNSA. The CDR3 runs 16 residues. CDR3 in amino acids: CASSRGTARPNTEAFF. The CDR3 DNA sequence: TGTGCCAGCAGTCGGGGGACAGCCCGCCCGAACACTGAAGCTTTCTTT.

This clonotype was counted at least ten times. The V call is TRBV12-3 or TRBV12-4, the J call TRBJ2-1; 11 positions match TRBD2. The CDR3 contains 17 residues. V was clipped by 2 bases and J by 4 bases; unmatched bases: 7. The CDR3 here is CASSLTLGTSGYNEQFF. DNA of the CDR3: TGTGCCAGCAGTTTAACTTTGGGGACTAGCGGTTACAATGAGCAGTTCTTC.

This clonotype was found a few times. V is TRBV9 and J is TRBJ2-5, with D unclear. CDR3 length: 14 residues. V was shortened by 0 bases and J by 0 bases, with 6 bases between the two germline ends. Germline V gives CDR1 SGDLS, CDR2 YYNGEE. The CDR3 sequence: CASSVVRYQETQYF. The CDR3 DNA sequence: TGTGCCAGCAGCGTAGTCCGGTACCAAGAGACCCAGTACTTC.

This clonotype has ten or more counts. The chain employs TRBV7-9 and TRBJ1-1; D is possibly TRBD1 (5 bases). The CDR3 spans 14 residues. CDR1 is SEHNR, CDR2 FQNEAQ, per germline (reference sequence). Trimming took off 4 bases at V and 2 bases at J, with 11 bases between the two ends. For the CDR3, the DNA is TGTGCCAGCAGCTCGCAGGGCCATAACACTGAAGCTTTCTTT. Translation gives CASSSQGHNTEAFF.

This clonotype appeared a few times. This chain links TRBV7-9 with TRBJ1-4, with a tentative D call TRBD1 (5 bases). The CDR3 has 15 residues. V lost 2 bases to trimming and J lost 7 bases, with 14 bases between them. Looked up from germline, CDR1 is SEHNR and CDR2 is FQNEAQ (reference sequence). CDR3 nucleotides: TGTGCCAGCAGCTTATTGCGAGGGGCGATTGAAAAACTGTTTTTT. Translation: CASSLLRGAIEKLFF.

This clonotype has only one observation. The rearrangement uses TRBV19 and TRBJ1-1; D ambiguous. V lost 4 bases, J lost 3 bases, and 9 bases lay in between. Looked up from germline, CDR1 is LNHDA and CDR2 is SQIVND (reference sequence). The CDR3 sequence is 13 residues long. The CDR3 sequence: CASSTRRDTEAFF. As DNA, the CDR3 is TGTGCCAGTAGTACCCGACGTGACACTGAAGCTTTCTTT.